These 16 T cell receptor beta chains came from one sample sequenced in a study of blood T cell repertoires in COVID-19. Sequencing was performed with immunoSEQ multiplex PCR; in TCRdb, only in-frame clones are kept and a portion is missing. The sample lists around 250,000 clones; around 83% were seen once. Sequenced sample: peripheral blood. These receptors came from a man between 18 and 35 years old with active or convalescent COVID-19.

The J gene is TRBJ2-3, the V gene TRBV5-4; 8 bases agree with TRBD2. The CDR3 totals 16 residues. The germline CDR1 and CDR2 sequences are SGHNT and YYREEE (reference sequence). The V segment lost 4 bases and the J segment 3 bases; nucleotides outside the gene matches: 10. The CDR3 sequence: CASSIFRGGETDTQYF. As DNA, the CDR3 is TGTGCCAGCAGCATCTTTCGGGGGGGCGAAACAGATACGCAGTATTTT. Complete variable domain (other parts from reference TRBV5-4 and TRBJ2-3): ETGVTQSPTHLIKTRGQQVTLRCSSQSGHNTVSWYQQALGQGPQFIFQYYREEENGRGNFPPRFSGLQFPNYSSELNVNALELDDSALYLCASSIFRGGETDTQYFGPGTRLTVL.

This chain joins TRBV4-1 and TRBJ2-1; no firm D call. The CDR3 is 14 residues long. Germline V gene data show CDR1 as MGHRA and CDR2 as YSYEKL. The V end lost 3 bases, the J end lost 6 bases, and 12 bases lay between the germline ends. CDR3 in DNA: TGCGCCAGCAGCCAGGCTTCTTTAACCAATGAGCAGTTCTTC. Protein: CASSQASLTNEQFF.

The rearrangement links TRBV2 to TRBJ1-2; D uncertain. The germline V and J ends were trimmed by 2 bases and 4 bases, with 20 bases remaining between them. Looked up from germline, CDR1 is SNHLY and CDR2 is FYNNEI. CDR3 length equals 17 residues. This CDR3 reads CASSELSSPGLGYGYTF. DNA for the CDR3: TGTGCCAGCAGTGAATTGAGTTCCCCAGGATTAGGCTATGGCTACACCTTC. Looking up the rest from reference TRBV2 and TRBJ1-2 gives the full variable domain: EPEVTQTPSHQVTQMGQEVILRCVPISNHLYFYWYRQILGQKVEFLVSFYNNEISEKSEIFDDQFSVERPDGSNFTLKIRSTKLEDSAMYFCASSELSSPGLGYGYTFGSGTRLTVV.

CDR3 DNA sequence: TGTGCCAGCAGCTTAGAAACAGGGAACACTGAAGCTTTCTTT. Its protein product is CASSLETGNTEAFF. This chain uses TRBV11-2 with TRBJ1-1; possible D gene TRBD1, 5 bases. With 0 bases removed from V and 1 base from J, the gap between germline ends came to 6 bases. Germline CDR1 is SGHAT and CDR2 is FQNNGV. The CDR3 runs 14 residues.

This clone was recorded once. V usage is TRBV12-3 or TRBV12-4 and J usage is TRBJ2-7, with D possibly TRBD2 on 6 matching bases. Trimming cost V 4 bases and J 3 bases, with 10 bases left between them. This CDR3 spans 13 amino acids. CDR3 DNA: TGTGCCAGCAGTTCGGGGGACGGCTACGAGCAGTACTTC. This gives the protein CASSSGDGYEQYF.

The rearrangement uses TRBV6-5 and TRBJ2-1, with D perhaps TRBD1 (6 bases). Deletions cut 8 bases from V and 4 bases from J, with 15 bases between. The CDR3 runs 14 residues. Germline V lookup: CDR1 MNHEY, CDR2 SVGAGI. The DNA of the CDR3 is TGTGCCAGCGCCAGACAGGCTGGGTACAATGAGCAGTTCTTC. This encodes CASARQAGYNEQFF.

The DNA of the CDR3 is TGCGCCAGCAGCCCTGGACAGGGAGGCGAGACCCAGTACTTC. Translated: CASSPGQGGETQYF. The rearrangement links TRBV5-1 to TRBJ2-5; 8 bases map to TRBD1. Germline CDR1 SGHRS, CDR2 YFSETQ. Germline trimming cut 4 bases from V and 5 bases from J; bases unmatched to any gene: 7. This CDR3 contains 14 residues. Using reference TRBV5-1 and TRBJ2-5 for the parts outside the CDR3, the full variable domain is KAGVTQTPRYLIKTRGQQVTLSCSPISGHRSVSWYQQTPGQGLQFLFEYFSETQRNKGNFPGRFSGRQFSNSRSEMNVSTLELGDSALYLCASSPGQGGETQYFGPGTRLLVL.

The chain uses TRBV6-2 or TRBV6-3 and TRBJ1-3; D unresolved. The CDR3 has 12 residues. Trimming removed 4 bases at V and 4 bases at J, with 5 bases between. Germline V gives CDR1 MNHEY, CDR2 SVGEGT. The CDR3 protein is CASSLSGNTIYF. In nucleotides, the CDR3 is TGTGCCAGCAGTTTGTCGGGAAACACCATATATTTT.

This clone was observed a single time. The gene calls are TRBV28 and TRBJ1-4; D perhaps matches TRBD1 (6 bases). V was trimmed by 5 bases and J by 6 bases, leaving 13 bases between them. This CDR3 is built from 14 residues. Germline values: CDR1 MDHEN, CDR2 SYDVKM. CDR3 region: CASSETGLDEKLFF. CDR3 DNA: TGTGCCAGCAGTGAGACAGGTTTAGATGAAAAACTGTTTTTT. Full variable domain (rest looked up from reference TRBV28 and TRBJ1-4): DVKVTQSSRYLVKRTGEKVFLECVQDMDHENMFWYRQDPGLGLRLIYFSYDVKMKEKGDIPEGYSVSREKKERFSLILESASTNQTSMYLCASSETGLDEKLFFGSGTQLSVL.

The J gene is TRBJ1-3, the V gene TRBV29-1; unclear D gene. Trimming shortened V by 5 bases and J by 1 base, and 6 bases separated the two germline ends. The length of the CDR3 is 12 residues. Germline CDR1 SQVTM, CDR2 ANQGSEA. This CDR3 reads CSVSESGNTIYF. CDR3 bases: TGCAGCGTTTCGGAGTCTGGAAACACCATATATTTT.

The chain carries TRBV5-1 and TRBJ1-2; D call uncertain. This CDR3 is 14 amino acids long. Germline lookup yields CDR1 SGHRS and CDR2 YFSETQ. The germline V and J ends were trimmed by 0 bases and 6 bases, with 12 bases remaining between them. The CDR3 DNA reads TGCGCCAGCAGCTTGGAGGGAAGGAGGAATGGCTACACCTTC. The encoded protein is CASSLEGRRNGYTF.

This clone has a handful of counts. The CDR3 bases are TGTGCCAGCAGCCAAGAGGGGGACTACTCTGGGGCCAACGTCCTGACTTTC. Protein sequence: CASSQEGDYSGANVLTF. This rearrangement joins TRBV4-2 to TRBJ2-6; 7 bases are shared with TRBD2. The trim removed 0 bases at V and 0 bases at J, leaving 2 bases unmatched. The CDR3 has 17 amino acids. Germline CDR1 is LGHNA and CDR2 is YNFKEQ.

This chain connects TRBV24-1 to TRBJ1-6; tentatively, D is TRBD1 (5 bases). Germline V gene lookup returns CDR1 KGHDR and CDR2 SFDVKD. V was clipped by 6 bases and J by 8 bases, with 10 bases between them. This CDR3 has 13 residues. The CDR3 region is CATSYSRDSPLHF. CDR3 coding DNA: TGTGCCACCAGTTACTCCAGGGATTCACCCCTCCACTTT.

The chain links TRBV19 to TRBJ2-5, with 7 bases matching TRBD2. CDR3 length equals 16 residues. Trimming at V came to 3 bases and at J to 2 bases, leaving 9 bases not matched to a gene. Germline V gene data show CDR1 as LNHDA and CDR2 as SQIVND (reference sequence). CDR3 nucleotides: TGTGCCAGTAGTATGGGTGGGGGGGGAATTCAAGAGACCCAGTACTTC. Its translation: CASSMGGGGIQETQYF.

The rearrangement uses TRBV29-1 and TRBJ1-1; weak D call: TRBD1 (5 bases). Germline V lookup: CDR1 SQVTM, CDR2 ANQGSEA. The CDR3 runs to 11 residues. The CDR3 loop is CSTRWGGEAFF. CDR3 DNA: TGCTCAACACGGTGGGGCGGTGAAGCTTTCTTT.

The rearrangement uses TRBV19 and TRBJ1-2; TRBD1 might be the D (6 bases). CDR3 length: 15 residues. V lost 4 bases and J 6 bases, leaving 18 bases between the germline ends. Germline V gene sequence: CDR1 LNHDA, CDR2 SQIVND (reference sequence). CDR3 DNA sequence: TGTGCCAGTAGTAGGATGTCGGACAGCCTCGATGGCTACACCTTC. Protein product: CASSRMSDSLDGYTF.